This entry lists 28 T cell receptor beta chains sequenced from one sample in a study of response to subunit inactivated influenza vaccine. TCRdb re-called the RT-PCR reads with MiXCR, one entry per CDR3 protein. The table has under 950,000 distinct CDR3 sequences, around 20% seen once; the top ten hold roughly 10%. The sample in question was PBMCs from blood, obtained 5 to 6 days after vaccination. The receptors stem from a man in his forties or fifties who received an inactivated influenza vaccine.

The CDR3 coding sequence is TGTGCCATCAGTGAGGTGATTGCGGACACAGATACGCAGTATTTT. As protein: CAISEVIADTDTQYF. The rearrangement uses TRBV10-3 and TRBJ2-3, with unresolved D. Germline V gene lookup returns CDR1 ENHRY and CDR2 SYGVKD. CDR3 length: 15 amino acids. V lost 2 bases and J 2 bases, leaving 11 bases between the germline ends.

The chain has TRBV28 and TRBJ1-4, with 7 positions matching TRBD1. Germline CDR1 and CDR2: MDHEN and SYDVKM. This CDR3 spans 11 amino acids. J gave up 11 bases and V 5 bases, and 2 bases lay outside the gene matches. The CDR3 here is CASSPQGKLFF. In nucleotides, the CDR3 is TGTGCCAGCAGTCCACAGGGGAAACTGTTTTTT.

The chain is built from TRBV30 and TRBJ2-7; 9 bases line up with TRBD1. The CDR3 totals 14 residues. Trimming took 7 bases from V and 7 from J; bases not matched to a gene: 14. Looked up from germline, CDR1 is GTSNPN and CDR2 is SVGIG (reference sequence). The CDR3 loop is CAFTLGTGMWEQYF. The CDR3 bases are TGTGCCTTCACTCTCGGGACAGGGATGTGGGAGCAGTACTTC.

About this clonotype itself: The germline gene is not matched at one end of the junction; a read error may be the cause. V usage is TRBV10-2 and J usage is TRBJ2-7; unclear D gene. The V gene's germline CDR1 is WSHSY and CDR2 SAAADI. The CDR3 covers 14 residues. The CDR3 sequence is CASRENLGPNEQYF. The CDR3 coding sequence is TGCGCCAGCCGTGAGAACCTAGGCCCTAACGAGCAGTACTTC.

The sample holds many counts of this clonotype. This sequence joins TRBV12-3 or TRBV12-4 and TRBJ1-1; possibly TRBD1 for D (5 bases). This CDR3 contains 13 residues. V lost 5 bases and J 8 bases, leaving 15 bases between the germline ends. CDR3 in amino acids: CASSHRGRGEAFF. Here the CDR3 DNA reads TGTGCCAGCAGTCACCGGGGCCGGGGGGAAGCTTTCTTT.

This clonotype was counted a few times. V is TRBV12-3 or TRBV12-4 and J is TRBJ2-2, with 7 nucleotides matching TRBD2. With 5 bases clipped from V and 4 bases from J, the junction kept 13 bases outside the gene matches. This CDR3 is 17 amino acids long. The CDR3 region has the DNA TGTGCCAGCAGTCCCAGGCCGCGGGAGTTGACCACCGGGGAGCTGTTTTTT. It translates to CASSPRPRELTTGELFF.

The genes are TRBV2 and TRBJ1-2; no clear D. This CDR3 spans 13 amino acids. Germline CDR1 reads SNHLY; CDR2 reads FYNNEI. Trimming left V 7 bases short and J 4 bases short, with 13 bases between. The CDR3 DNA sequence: TGTGCCAGCACCCACGAGTCTGGCTATGGCTACACCTTC. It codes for CASTHESGYGYTF.

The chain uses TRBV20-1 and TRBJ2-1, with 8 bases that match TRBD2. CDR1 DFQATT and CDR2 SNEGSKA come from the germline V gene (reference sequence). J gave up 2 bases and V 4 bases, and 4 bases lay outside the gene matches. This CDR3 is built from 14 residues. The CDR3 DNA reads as TGCAGTGCTAATGAGCGGGAGCCCTACAATGAGCAGTTCTTC. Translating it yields CSANEREPYNEQFF.

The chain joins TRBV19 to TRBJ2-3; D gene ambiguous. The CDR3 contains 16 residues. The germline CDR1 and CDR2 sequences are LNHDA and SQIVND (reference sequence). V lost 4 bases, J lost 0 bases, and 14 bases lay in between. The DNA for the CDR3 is TGTGCCAGTAGTACCCGGTTTAGGGCTAGCACAGATACGCAGTATTTT. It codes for CASSTRFRASTDTQYF.

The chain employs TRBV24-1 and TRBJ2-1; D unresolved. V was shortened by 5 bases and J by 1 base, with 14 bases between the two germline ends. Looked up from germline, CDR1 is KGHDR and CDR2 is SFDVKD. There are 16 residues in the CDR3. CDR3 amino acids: CATSGARLGSYNEQFF. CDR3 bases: TGTGCCACCAGTGGTGCTAGGTTGGGGTCCTACAATGAGCAGTTCTTC.

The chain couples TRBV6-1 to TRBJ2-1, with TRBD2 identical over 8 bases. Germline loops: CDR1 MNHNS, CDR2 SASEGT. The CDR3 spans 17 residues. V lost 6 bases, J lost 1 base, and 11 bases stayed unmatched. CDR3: CASSGGSGGPSYNEQFF. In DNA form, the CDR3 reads TGTGCCAGCAGCGGGGGGAGCGGGGGCCCTTCCTACAATGAGCAGTTCTTC.

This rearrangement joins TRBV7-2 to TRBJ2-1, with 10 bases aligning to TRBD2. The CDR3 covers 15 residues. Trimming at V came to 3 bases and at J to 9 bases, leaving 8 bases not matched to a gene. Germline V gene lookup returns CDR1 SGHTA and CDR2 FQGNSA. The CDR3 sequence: CASSLSGRAVGEQFF. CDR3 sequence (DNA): TGTGCCAGCAGCTTGAGCGGGAGGGCCGTTGGTGAGCAGTTCTTC. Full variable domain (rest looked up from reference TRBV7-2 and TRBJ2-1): GAGVSQSPSNKVTEKGKDVELRCDPISGHTALYWYRQSLGQGLEFLIYFQGNSAPDKSGLPSDRFSAERTGGSVSTLTIQRTQQEDSAVYLCASSLSGRAVGEQFFGPGTRLTVL.

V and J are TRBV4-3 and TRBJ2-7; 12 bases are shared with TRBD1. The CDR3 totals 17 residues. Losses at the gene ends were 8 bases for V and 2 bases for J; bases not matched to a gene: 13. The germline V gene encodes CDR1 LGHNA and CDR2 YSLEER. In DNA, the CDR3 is TGCGCCAGCCTTGCGTACGCCGGGACAGGGGGCGCCTACGAGCAGTACTTC. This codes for CASLAYAGTGGAYEQYF.

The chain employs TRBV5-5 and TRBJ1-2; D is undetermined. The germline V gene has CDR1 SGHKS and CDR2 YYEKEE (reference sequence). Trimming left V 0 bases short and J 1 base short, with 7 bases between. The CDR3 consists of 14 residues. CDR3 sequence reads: CASSLEQSNYGYTF. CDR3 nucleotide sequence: TGTGCCAGCAGCTTGGAACAGAGTAACTATGGCTACACCTTC.

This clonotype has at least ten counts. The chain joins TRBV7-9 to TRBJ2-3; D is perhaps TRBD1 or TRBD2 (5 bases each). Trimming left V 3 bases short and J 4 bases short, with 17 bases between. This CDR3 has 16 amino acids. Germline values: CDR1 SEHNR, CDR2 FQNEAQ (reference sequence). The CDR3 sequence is CASSLMAPVGADTQYF. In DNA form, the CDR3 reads TGTGCCAGCAGCTTGATGGCTCCCGTGGGGGCAGATACGCAGTATTTT.

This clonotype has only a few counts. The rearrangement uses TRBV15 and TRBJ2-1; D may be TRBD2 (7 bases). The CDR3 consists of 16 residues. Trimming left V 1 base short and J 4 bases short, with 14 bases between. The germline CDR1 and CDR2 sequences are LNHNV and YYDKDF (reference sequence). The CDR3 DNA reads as TGTGCCACCAGCAGAGGTGGGGGGGCGTTATACAATGAGCAGTTCTTC. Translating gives CATSRGGGALYNEQFF.

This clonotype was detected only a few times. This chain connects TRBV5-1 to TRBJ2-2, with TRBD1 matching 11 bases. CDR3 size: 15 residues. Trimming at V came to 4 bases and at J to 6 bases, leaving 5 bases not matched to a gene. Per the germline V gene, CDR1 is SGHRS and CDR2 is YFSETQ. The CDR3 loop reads CASSTPGQGAGELFF. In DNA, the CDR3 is TGCGCCAGCAGCACACCGGGACAGGGGGCCGGGGAGCTGTTTTTT.

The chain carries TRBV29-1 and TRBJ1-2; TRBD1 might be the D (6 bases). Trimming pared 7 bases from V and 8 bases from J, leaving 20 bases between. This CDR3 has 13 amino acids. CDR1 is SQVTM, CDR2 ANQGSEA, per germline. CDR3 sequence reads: CSALAGGAEGYTF. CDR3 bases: TGCAGCGCCCTGGCTGGGGGGGCGGAAGGCTACACCTTC.

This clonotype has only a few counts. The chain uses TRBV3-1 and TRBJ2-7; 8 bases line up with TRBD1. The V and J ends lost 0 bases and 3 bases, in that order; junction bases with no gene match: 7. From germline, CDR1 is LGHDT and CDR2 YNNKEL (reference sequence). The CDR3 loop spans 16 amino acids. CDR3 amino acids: CASSQERGTGSYEQYF. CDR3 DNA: TGTGCCAGCAGCCAAGAAAGGGGGACAGGAAGCTACGAGCAGTACTTC.

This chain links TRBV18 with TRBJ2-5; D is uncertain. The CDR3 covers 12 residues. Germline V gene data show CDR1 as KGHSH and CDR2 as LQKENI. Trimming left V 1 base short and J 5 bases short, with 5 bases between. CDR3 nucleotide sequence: TGTGCCAGCTCACCACGTTCGGAGACCCAGTACTTC. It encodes CASSPRSETQYF.

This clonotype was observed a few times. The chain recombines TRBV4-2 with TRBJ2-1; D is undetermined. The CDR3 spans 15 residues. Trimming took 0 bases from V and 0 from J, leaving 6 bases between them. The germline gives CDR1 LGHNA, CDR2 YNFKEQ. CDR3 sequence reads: CASSQEPDSYNEQFF. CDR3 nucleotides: TGTGCCAGCAGCCAAGAGCCAGACTCCTACAATGAGCAGTTCTTC.

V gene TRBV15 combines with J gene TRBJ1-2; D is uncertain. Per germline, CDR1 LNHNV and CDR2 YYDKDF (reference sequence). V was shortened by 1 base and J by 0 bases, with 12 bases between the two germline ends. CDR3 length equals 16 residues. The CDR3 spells CATSRGVYNTNYGYTF. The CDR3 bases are TGTGCCACCAGCAGAGGGGTATACAATACTAACTATGGCTACACCTTC.

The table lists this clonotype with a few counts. CDR3 amino acids: CSARGLAGARRETQYF. In DNA, the CDR3 is TGCAGTGCTAGGGGACTAGCGGGAGCCCGCAGAGAGACCCAGTACTTC. The chain carries TRBV20-1 and TRBJ2-5; 14 nucleotides line up with TRBD2. Unmatched junction bases numbered 7, after V lost 3 bases and J lost 4 bases. From germline, CDR1 is DFQATT and CDR2 SNEGSKA (reference sequence). The CDR3 totals 16 residues.

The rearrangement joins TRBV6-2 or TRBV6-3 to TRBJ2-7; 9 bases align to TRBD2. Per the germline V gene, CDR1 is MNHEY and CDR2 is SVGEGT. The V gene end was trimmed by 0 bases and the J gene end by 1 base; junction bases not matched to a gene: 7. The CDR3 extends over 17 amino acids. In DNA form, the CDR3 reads TGTGCCAGCAGTTACTCCGCAGGGACTAGCCATTCCTACGAGCAGTACTTC. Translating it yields CASSYSAGTSHSYEQYF.

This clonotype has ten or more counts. The CDR3 DNA follows: TGCGCCAGCAGTGAAGTCGGGGCCAACGTCCTGACTTTC. Protein product: CASSEVGANVLTF. The V and J genes are TRBV10-2 and TRBJ2-6, with D hard to call. Germline-derived CDR1 and CDR2 are WSHSY and SAAADI. The ends were cut back, 3 bases at V and 4 bases at J, with 4 bases in the middle. The CDR3 consists of 13 residues.

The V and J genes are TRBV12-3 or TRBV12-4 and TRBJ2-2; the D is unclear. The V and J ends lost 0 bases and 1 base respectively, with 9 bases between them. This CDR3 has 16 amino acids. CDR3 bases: TGTGCCAGCAGTTTAGCCGCCAGAGGGAACACCGGGGAGCTGTTTTTT. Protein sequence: CASSLAARGNTGELFF.

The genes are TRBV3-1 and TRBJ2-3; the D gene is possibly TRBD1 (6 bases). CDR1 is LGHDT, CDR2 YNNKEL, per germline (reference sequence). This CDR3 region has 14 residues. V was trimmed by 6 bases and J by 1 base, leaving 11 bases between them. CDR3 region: CASRQQGGTDTQYF. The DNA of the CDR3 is TGTGCCAGCAGACAACAGGGTGGCACAGATACGCAGTATTTT.

CDR3 sequence: CASSQDLAGSTDTQYF. CDR3 nucleotides: TGTGCCAGCAGCCAAGATTTAGCGGGAAGCACAGATACGCAGTATTTT. V is TRBV4-2 and J is TRBJ2-3, with 8 bases aligning to TRBD2. Trimming took 0 bases from V and 0 from J; bases not matched to a gene: 2. This CDR3 contains 16 residues. Germline V gene lookup returns CDR1 LGHNA and CDR2 YNFKEQ.